These 31 T cell receptor beta chains were all obtained from the same sample, sequenced in a study of blood T cell repertoires in COVID-19. TCRdb keeps only in-frame clones here, not all; method: immunoSEQ multiplex PCR. The sample lists 95,000 to 150,000 clones, roughly 89% occurring once. Sequenced input: PBMCs or T cells enriched from blood (not recorded which). The receptors shown here come from a woman aged 25 to 39 who had recovered from COVID-19.

The chain combines TRBV4-2 with TRBJ1-2; 9 bases are a match to TRBD1. There are 14 residues in the CDR3. Germline V CDR1 and CDR2: LGHNA, YNFKEQ. V lost 2 bases, J lost 8 bases, and 6 bases stayed unmatched. CDR3 sequence reads: CASSQLQGAGGYTF. In DNA form, the CDR3 reads TGTGCCAGCAGCCAATTACAGGGGGCGGGAGGCTACACCTTC.

This sequence joins TRBV29-1 and TRBJ1-2, with a possible D match to TRBD1 (6 bases). Trimming removed 3 bases at V and 5 bases at J, with 7 bases between. This CDR3 contains 11 residues. Germline loops: CDR1 SQVTM, CDR2 ANQGSEA. In nucleotides, the CDR3 is TGCAGCGTTGATAGGGGGTATGGCTACACCTTC. This encodes CSVDRGYGYTF.

The CDR3 is CTSSQDENRYNSPLHF. Here the CDR3 DNA reads TGCACCAGCAGCCAAGATGAGAACAGGTATAATTCACCCCTCCACTTT. The chain has TRBV1 and TRBJ1-6; TRBD1, the table's D call, lacks a check against the DNA. TRBV1 represents a pseudogene. The CDR3 extends over 16 amino acids.

The J gene is TRBJ2-7, the V gene TRBV30, with 8 bases lining up with TRBD2. The CDR3 has 13 amino acids. Germline trimming cut 0 bases from V and 4 bases from J; bases unmatched to any gene: 2. Germline assignment: CDR1 GTSNPN and CDR2 SVGIG (reference sequence). The CDR3 here is CAWSVERGYEQYF. The CDR3 DNA reads TGTGCCTGGAGTGTTGAGCGGGGGTACGAGCAGTACTTC.

The rearrangement uses TRBV25-1 and TRBJ2-5; D possibly corresponds to TRBD1 (7 bases). Trimming pared 4 bases from V and 5 bases from J, leaving 8 bases between. The CDR3 is 12 residues long. In germline, CDR1 is MGHDK, CDR2 SYGVNS. The CDR3 coding sequence is TGTGCCAGCAGTGCAGGGGGGGAGACCCAGTACTTC. As protein: CASSAGGETQYF.

This clone was recorded once. The chain couples TRBV5-3 to TRBJ2-3, with 15 nucleotides matching TRBD2. TRBV5-3 is assigned to the ORF class and has an uncertain function. Trimming removed 4 bases from V and 1 base from J; junction bases left unmatched: 7. The CDR3 covers 18 residues. Here the CDR3 reads CARSRGTSGRRGTDTQYF. The CDR3 coding sequence is TGTGCCAGAAGCCGCGGGACTAGCGGGAGGCGGGGCACAGATACGCAGTATTTT.

J is TRBJ1-4 and V is TRBV29-1; tentative D call: TRBD1 (6 bases). This CDR3 is built from 12 residues. Trimming removed 2 bases at V and 8 bases at J, with 9 bases between. CDR1 SQVTM and CDR2 ANQGSEA come from the germline V gene. CDR3 DNA sequence: TGCAGCGTTGAACCCCAGGGGGAAAAACTGTTTTTT. It is translated as CSVEPQGEKLFF.

The gene calls are TRBV6-1 and TRBJ2-5; 15 bases fit TRBD2. V dropped 3 bases and J dropped 5; count of bases not matched to a gene: 7. The CDR3 extends over 17 amino acids. Per the germline V gene, CDR1 is MNHNS and CDR2 is SASEGT. CDR3 DNA: TGTGCCAGCAGTGACGGGACTAGCGGGAGGATTGGGGAGACCCAGTACTTC. As protein: CASSDGTSGRIGETQYF.

This clone is a singleton in its sample. The chain combines TRBV6-1 with TRBJ1-4; no firm D call. CDR1 and CDR2 (germline): MNHNS, SASEGT. Deletions cut 0 bases from V and 13 bases from J, with 12 bases between. This CDR3 has 13 amino acids. The CDR3 region is CASSEARGLALFF. The CDR3 DNA reads as TGTGCCAGCAGTGAAGCGCGCGGCCTAGCACTGTTTTTT.

J is TRBJ2-1 and V is TRBV1; TRBD2 is the table's D call, not checked against the DNA. TRBV1 is noted as a pseudogene. The CDR3 contains 17 residues. The CDR3 nucleotides are TGCACCAGCAGCCAAGTACGTAGCGGGAGTAGGGACAATGAGCAGTTCTTC. Translated, it gives CTSSQVRSGSRDNEQFF.

The chain uses TRBV6-1 and TRBJ1-5; 8 nucleotides match TRBD1. The V gene's germline CDR1 is MNHNS and CDR2 SASEGT. V lost 4 bases, J lost 2 bases, and 7 bases stayed unmatched. The CDR3 runs 16 residues. The CDR3 DNA is TGTGCCAGCAGTGCAATCCCGGGACAGGGCAATCAGCCCCAGCATTTT. This codes for CASSAIPGQGNQPQHF.

V is TRBV27 and J is TRBJ1-2; TRBD1 agrees at 7 bases. Germline V gene lookup returns CDR1 MNHEY and CDR2 SMNVEV (reference sequence). The CDR3 covers 15 residues. The V and J ends lost 3 bases and 2 bases, in that order; junction bases with no gene match: 6. The chain's CDR3 is CASSFTGVGNYGYTF. CDR3 nucleotides: TGTGCCAGCAGTTTCACAGGGGTGGGCAACTATGGCTACACCTTC.

The rearrangement links TRBV9 to TRBJ1-3; tentatively, D is TRBD1 (6 bases). Germline lookup yields CDR1 SGDLS and CDR2 YYNGEE. V lost 0 bases and J 2 bases, leaving 9 bases between the germline ends. The CDR3 contains 15 residues. CDR3 coding DNA: TGTGCCAGCAGCGTAGGGGGGGGCACTGGAAACACCATATATTTT. Its protein product is CASSVGGGTGNTIYF.

This rearrangement joins TRBV28 to TRBJ2-1, with TRBD2 matching over 7 bases. This CDR3 has 15 amino acids. Germline V gene lookup returns CDR1 MDHEN and CDR2 SYDVKM. V was pared by 0 bases and J by 7 bases, with 6 bases of the junction left unmatched. The CDR3 sequence: CASSLWRERVNEQFF. Here the CDR3 DNA reads TGTGCCAGCAGTTTATGGCGGGAGAGGGTGAATGAGCAGTTCTTC.

V and J are TRBV15 and TRBJ1-2; 10 bases line up with TRBD1. In germline, CDR1 is LNHNV, CDR2 YYDKDF (reference sequence). V lost 0 bases, J lost 7 bases, and 14 bases stayed unmatched. The CDR3 sequence is 18 residues long. The CDR3 region is CATSRDLGTGAVLGGYTF. In nucleotides, the CDR3 is TGTGCCACCAGCAGAGATCTGGGGACAGGGGCTGTATTGGGTGGCTACACCTTC.

The chain uses TRBV12-3 or TRBV12-4 and TRBJ1-2, with TRBD1 as a possible D gene (5 bases). The CDR3 contains 13 residues. V was clipped by 3 bases and J by 3 bases, with 8 bases between them. The CDR3 DNA is TGTGCCAGCAGTTTGGGGGGACACTATGGCTACACCTTC. Translated: CASSLGGHYGYTF.

In DNA, the CDR3 is TGTGCCAGCAGTACGACTGGACACCCGAACACTGAAGCTTTCTTT. This sequence encodes CASSTTGHPNTEAFF. This chain links TRBV28 with TRBJ1-1; D perhaps matches TRBD1 (5 bases). The V gene lost 5 bases and the J gene lost 1 base, with 14 bases spanning the gap. The CDR3 contains 15 residues. The V gene's germline CDR1 is MDHEN and CDR2 SYDVKM. The entire variable domain, with the rest obtained from reference TRBV28 and TRBJ1-1, is as follows: DVKVTQSSRYLVKRTGEKVFLECVQDMDHENMFWYRQDPGLGLRLIYFSYDVKMKEKGDIPEGYSVSREKKERFSLILESASTNQTSMYLCASSTTGHPNTEAFFGQGTRLTVV.

The gene calls are TRBV10-3 and TRBJ2-7, with TRBD2 identical over 10 bases. The CDR3 covers 15 residues. V lost 5 bases to trimming and J lost 9 bases; unmatched junction nucleotides: 13. CDR1 and CDR2 from the germline V gene are ENHRY and SYGVKD. This CDR3 reads CAISRSSSGSQGQYF. The CDR3 coding sequence is TGTGCCATCAGTCGGTCTTCTAGCGGGAGTCAAGGGCAGTACTTC.

For the CDR3, the DNA is TGTGCCAGCAGCGGGCCCCGACTAGCGGGCTACAATGAGCAGTTCTTC. It is translated as CASSGPRLAGYNEQFF. This chain connects TRBV5-8 to TRBJ2-1; 10 bases line up with TRBD2. This CDR3 comprises 16 residues. V lost 4 bases, J lost 3 bases, and 7 bases stayed unmatched. CDR1 and CDR2 from the germline V gene are SGHTS and YDEGEE. The variable domain in full, completed from reference TRBV5-8 and TRBJ2-1, reads EAGVTQSPTHLIKTRGQQATLRCSPISGHTSVYWYQQALGLGLQFLLWYDEGEERNRGNFPPRFSGRQFPNYSSELNVNALELEDSALYLCASSGPRLAGYNEQFFGPGTRLTVL.

The rearrangement uses TRBV4-1 and TRBJ2-2; D unclear. V was pared by 3 bases and J by 7 bases, with 6 bases between. The CDR3 loop spans 12 amino acids. Germline V gene sequence: CDR1 MGHRA, CDR2 YSYEKL. CDR3 residues: CASSHLSGELFF. In DNA form, the CDR3 reads TGCGCCAGCAGCCACCTCAGCGGGGAGCTGTTTTTT.

The chain uses TRBV5-1 and TRBJ2-7, with D possibly TRBD2 on 6 matching bases. In germline, CDR1 is SGHRS, CDR2 YFSETQ. This CDR3 spans 15 amino acids. Trimming shortened V by 4 bases and J by 7 bases, and 21 bases separated the two germline ends. For the CDR3, the DNA is TGCGCCAGCAGCGGACCCGGGACTGTGCCTACGGAGCAGTACTTC. It specifies CASSGPGTVPTEQYF.

This clone was seen only a few times. The chain recombines TRBV18 with TRBJ1-2, with D perhaps TRBD1 (5 bases). Germline V lookup: CDR1 KGHSH, CDR2 LQKENI. This CDR3 comprises 14 residues. Trimming removed 2 bases at V and 0 bases at J, with 7 bases between. CDR3 nucleotide sequence: TGTGCCAGCTCACCAGACAGAACTAACTATGGCTACACCTTC. It is translated as CASSPDRTNYGYTF.

The rearrangement joins TRBV11-2 to TRBJ2-1; 7 bases are shared with TRBD1. Looked up from germline, CDR1 is SGHAT and CDR2 is FQNNGV. With 1 base clipped from V and 6 bases from J, the junction kept 6 bases outside the gene matches. The CDR3 has 15 amino acids. CDR3 in amino acids: CASSLARGTRNEQFF. CDR3 in DNA: TGTGCCAGCAGCTTAGCCAGGGGGACACGCAATGAGCAGTTCTTC.

The gene calls are TRBV7-3 and TRBJ2-3; 12 bases align to TRBD2. The V segment lost 1 base and the J segment 3 bases; nucleotides outside the gene matches: 8. The CDR3 has 18 residues. Germline assignment: CDR1 SGHTA and CDR2 FQGTGA. CDR3 DNA: TGTGCCAGCAGCTTAAGGAGACTAGCGGGAGAGGGTACAGATACGCAGTATTTT. It yields the protein CASSLRRLAGEGTDTQYF.

CDR3 nucleotide sequence: TGTGCCAGCAGCGGTTACAGGGATAAGCCCCAGCATTTT. Amino acids: CASSGYRDKPQHF. This chain connects TRBV7-2 to TRBJ1-5; D is possibly TRBD1 (6 bases). Trimming pared 5 bases from V and 8 bases from J, leaving 13 bases between. The CDR3 spans 13 residues. Looked up from germline, CDR1 is SGHTA and CDR2 is FQGNSA. Using reference TRBV7-2 and TRBJ1-5 for the parts outside the CDR3, the full variable domain is GAGVSQSPSNKVTEKGKDVELRCDPISGHTALYWYRQSLGQGLEFLIYFQGNSAPDKSGLPSDRFSAERTGGSVSTLTIQRTQQEDSAVYLCASSGYRDKPQHFGDGTRLSIL.

The J gene is TRBJ2-1, the V gene TRBV30; 7 bases map to TRBD2. The CDR3 is made up of 15 amino acids. Losses at the gene ends were 0 bases for V and 6 bases for J; bases not matched to a gene: 8. Germline values: CDR1 GTSNPN, CDR2 SVGIG (reference sequence). This CDR3 is CAWSVEGGVGNEQFF. DNA of the CDR3: TGTGCCTGGAGTGTAGAGGGAGGGGTGGGCAATGAGCAGTTCTTC.

The V gene is TRBV19, the J gene TRBJ2-5, with D perhaps TRBD1 (5 bases). Trimming removed 2 bases from V and 5 bases from J, with 12 bases in between. The CDR3 is made up of 14 amino acids. CDR1 and CDR2 from the germline V gene are LNHDA and SQIVND (reference sequence). CDR3 DNA: TGTGCCAGTAGTATATGGCAGGGCGATGAGACCCAGTACTTC. As protein: CASSIWQGDETQYF.

This chain joins TRBV30 and TRBJ2-3; 7 nucleotides line up with TRBD1. V gave up 4 bases and J gave up 6 bases; unmatched junction bases: 1. Germline lookup yields CDR1 GTSNPN and CDR2 SVGIG (reference sequence). The CDR3 length is 11 residues. The CDR3: CAWNRGDTQYF. In nucleotides, the CDR3 is TGTGCCTGGAACAGGGGTGATACGCAGTATTTT.

The genes are TRBV27 and TRBJ2-2; D gene uncertain. Germline V CDR1 and CDR2: MNHEY, SMNVEV (reference sequence). The CDR3 spans 14 residues. Trimming cost V 2 bases and J 7 bases, with 11 bases left between them. CDR3 in DNA: TGTGCCAGCAGTTTACTGAGTGGTGGCGGGGAGCTGTTTTTT. Residues: CASSLLSGGGELFF.

V is TRBV19 and J is TRBJ1-5; a possible D gene is TRBD1 (5 bases). The CDR3 covers 12 residues. V was cut by 4 bases and J by 9 bases, with 10 bases left in between. Germline-derived CDR1 and CDR2 are LNHDA and SQIVND (reference sequence). CDR3 bases: TGTGCCAGTAGTACCTTTGGGGCGCCCCAGCATTTT. Its protein is CASSTFGAPQHF.

This clone was seen a single time. The chain carries TRBV28 and TRBJ1-5; tentative D call: TRBD1 (5 bases). The CDR3 spans 15 residues. Trimming stripped 1 base from V and 6 bases from J, with 13 bases between. CDR1 and CDR2 (germline): MDHEN, SYDVKM. CDR3 DNA sequence: TGTGCCAGCAGTTTATATGCAGGGTATGTTCAGCCCCAGCATTTT. Protein product: CASSLYAGYVQPQHF.